This T cell receptor (beta chain) was found in a study of blood T cells in healthy people across ages. Study-wide results and limits: Because sorting was not performed, PBMCs prevented conclusive naive versus antigen-experienced comparison.

Alongside a J-beta primer mix, a sample-barcoded 5' primer served in a second PCR lasting roughly 6 to 11 cycles. All samples gave at least 2.5 million CDR3-containing paired-end reads. One entry per CDR3 protein results from TCRdb running MiXCR on the 5' RACE reads. The sample yields some 1,800,000 distinct CDR3 sequences, 39% seen once. CDR3 size: 15 residues. V gave up 5 bases and J gave up 5 bases, with 16 bases separating them. CDR1 MGHRA and CDR2 YSYEKL come from the germline V gene. About this clonotype itself: Its antigen is currently unknown.

The chain has TRBV4-1 and TRBJ2-1; D might be TRBD2 (6 bases). The sample was blood. The sequence was collected from a human donor in good health. CDR3 in DNA: TGCGCCAGCAGCTGGTCGGGAGATCTGAACAATGAGCAGTTCTTC. This translates into CASSWSGDLNNEQFF.